The 30 T cell receptor beta chains below were found in one sample sequenced in a study of blood T cell repertoires in COVID-19 (TCRdb year 2020). The method behind the library was the immunoSEQ multiplex PCR assay. This is the immuneACCESS table as TCRdb keeps it, with only in-frame sequences that have V and J called. A part of the clones is gone; compared with another copy, unresolved V genes explain less than half, and the rest is unexplained. The sample data list roughly 440,000 clones, and about 91% of these were observed just once. Around 12% of the sample is in the top ten clones. Material for sequencing was peripheral blood. These TCRs come from a woman in her forties or fifties with COVID-19, enrolled during active disease.

J is TRBJ2-7 and V is TRBV27; no definite D call. V lost 6 bases and J 0 bases, leaving 18 bases between the germline ends. This CDR3 spans 16 amino acids. From germline, CDR1 is MNHEY and CDR2 SMNVEV (reference sequence). The CDR3 nucleotides are TGTGCCAGCAGCCAAACCCCGGCAGGCATCTCCTACGAGCAGTACTTC. This translates into CASSQTPAGISYEQYF.

The V gene is TRBV28, the J gene TRBJ2-6; perhaps TRBD1 as D (5 bases). Germline assignment: CDR1 MDHEN and CDR2 SYDVKM. This CDR3 is built from 13 residues. V was clipped by 8 bases and J by 4 bases, with 9 bases between them. Written as DNA, the CDR3 is TGTGCCAGCGAAGGGGCAGGGGCCAACGTCCTGACTTTC. Amino acids: CASEGAGANVLTF. Full variable domain (missing parts from reference TRBV28 and TRBJ2-6): DVKVTQSSRYLVKRTGEKVFLECVQDMDHENMFWYRQDPGLGLRLIYFSYDVKMKEKGDIPEGYSVSREKKERFSLILESASTNQTSMYLCASEGAGANVLTFGAGSRLTVL.

A few counts support this clone. The V call is TRBV6-5, the J call TRBJ2-7, with TRBD1 identical over 8 bases. The J segment lost 4 bases and the V segment lost 5 bases, leaving 10 bases of the junction unmatched. The CDR3 is 15 amino acids. Germline V lookup: CDR1 MNHEY, CDR2 SVGAGI. The CDR3 DNA reads TGTGCCAGCAGTCCCTGGACAGGGAAGGCTTACGAGCAGTACTTC. It encodes CASSPWTGKAYEQYF.

This chain connects TRBV9 to TRBJ1-2; 7 nucleotides agree with TRBD1. V was clipped by 6 bases and J by 0 bases; unmatched bases: 5. Looked up from germline, CDR1 is SGDLS and CDR2 is YYNGEE. The CDR3 runs 14 residues. CDR3 DNA sequence: TGTGCCAGCAATAGGGACAGTTCTAACTATGGCTACACCTTC. Translation: CASNRDSSNYGYTF.

V usage is TRBV12-5 and J usage is TRBJ1-2, with unresolved D. V was pared by 5 bases and J by 2 bases, with 12 bases between. Germline lookup yields CDR1 LGHNT and CDR2 FRNRAP. This CDR3 has 14 residues. The CDR3 nucleotides read TGTGCTAGTGGTGAGGGAACAGTCAACTATGGCTACACCTTC. Its translation: CASGEGTVNYGYTF. The full variable domain, in which reference TRBV12-5 and TRBJ1-2 provide the parts outside the CDR3, is DARVTQTPRHKVTEMGQEVTMRCQPILGHNTVFWYRQTMMQGLELLAYFRNRAPLDDSGMPKDRFSAEMPDATLATLKIQPSEPRDSAVYFCASGEGTVNYGYTFGSGTRLTVV.

This sequence joins TRBV27 and TRBJ2-7, with D possibly matching TRBD1 (5 bases). CDR1 MNHEY and CDR2 SMNVEV come from the germline V gene (reference sequence). There are 15 residues in the CDR3. Trimming shortened V by 6 bases and J by 3 bases, and 18 bases separated the two germline ends. The CDR3 DNA follows: TGTGCCAGCAGCCCCAGACAGACGTTAAGCTACGAGCAGTACTTC. Its translation: CASSPRQTLSYEQYF.

This clone was seen ten or more times. The chain links TRBV5-5 to TRBJ1-5, with no clear D. CDR1 SGHKS and CDR2 YYEKEE come from the germline V gene (reference sequence). This CDR3 has 14 amino acids. V was pared by 1 base and J by 6 bases, with 11 bases between. CDR3 sequence: CASSLFGEVQPQHF. As DNA, the CDR3 is TGTGCCAGCAGCTTGTTCGGGGAAGTTCAGCCCCAGCATTTT.

The chain employs TRBV10-3 and TRBJ2-7, with a weak D call TRBD1 (6 bases). The CDR3 loop spans 13 amino acids. The V gene lost 7 bases and the J gene lost 4 bases, with 14 bases spanning the gap. Germline V gives CDR1 ENHRY, CDR2 SYGVKD. Here the CDR3 DNA reads TGTGCCATCACGAGGACAGACAATTACGAGCAGTACTTC. It specifies CAITRTDNYEQYF.

This chain uses TRBV19 with TRBJ1-1, with a possible D match to TRBD1 (5 bases). V was cut by 7 bases and J by 5 bases, with 23 bases left in between. This CDR3 has 16 residues. The germline gives CDR1 LNHDA, CDR2 SQIVND (reference sequence). The CDR3 is CASTPREGIGRTEAFF. The CDR3 region has the DNA TGTGCCAGTACCCCTCGGGAGGGGATTGGTAGGACTGAAGCTTTCTTT.

The chain links TRBV6-4 to TRBJ1-5, with 7 bases matching TRBD1. J lost 5 bases, V lost 5 bases, and 3 bases had no gene match. The CDR3 consists of 13 residues. Looked up from germline, CDR1 is MRHNA and CDR2 is SNTAGT. CDR3 in amino acids: CASSLDRDQPQHF. The CDR3 DNA sequence: TGTGCCAGCAGTCTCGACAGGGATCAGCCCCAGCATTTT.

The V and J genes are TRBV5-1 and TRBJ2-2, with D possibly matching TRBD2 (5 bases). The ends were cut back, 0 bases at V and 1 base at J, with 10 bases in the middle. The CDR3 extends over 16 amino acids. CDR1 is SGHRS and CDR2 is YFSETQ in the germline V gene. The CDR3 DNA is TGCGCCAGCAGCTTGGCCGGTCGGGGGAACACCGGGGAGCTGTTTTTT. Translating gives CASSLAGRGNTGELFF.

The gene calls are TRBV27 and TRBJ2-7; 7 nucleotides agree with TRBD2. The trim removed 2 bases at V and 3 bases at J, leaving 4 bases unmatched. The CDR3 spans 14 residues. Germline V gene sequence: CDR1 MNHEY, CDR2 SMNVEV (reference sequence). This chain's CDR3 is CASSLAGVHYEQYF. CDR3 sequence (DNA): TGTGCCAGCAGTTTAGCGGGGGTCCACTACGAGCAGTACTTC.

The chain links TRBV10-2 to TRBJ2-3; tentative D call: TRBD2 (6 bases). This CDR3 is built from 13 residues. V lost 8 bases, J lost 2 bases, and 11 bases lay in between. Per the germline V gene, CDR1 is WSHSY and CDR2 is SAAADI. The CDR3 bases are TGCGCCAGCGGGGGGACGGACACAGATACGCAGTATTTT. It translates to CASGGTDTDTQYF.

The chain links TRBV18 to TRBJ2-2; TRBD2 is a possible D gene (6 bases). Germline assignment: CDR1 KGHSH and CDR2 LQKENI. The CDR3 is 15 residues long. Trimming stripped 1 base from V and 5 bases from J, with 11 bases between. The DNA of the CDR3 is TGTGCCAGCTCACCACGACTAGGGGAAACCGGGGAGCTGTTTTTT. Translating gives CASSPRLGETGELFF.

This clone was counted only a few times. J is TRBJ1-1 and V is TRBV11-3, with D tentatively TRBD1 (6 bases). The CDR3 sequence is 13 residues long. CDR1 is SGHNT, CDR2 YENEEA, per germline. Trimming stripped 3 bases from V and 4 bases from J, with 9 bases between. As DNA, the CDR3 is TGTGCCAGCAGCTTTGACAGGCTCACTGAAGCTTTCTTT. The encoded protein is CASSFDRLTEAFF.

The chain recombines TRBV6-4 with TRBJ2-6; D unclear. Trimming stripped 2 bases from V and 2 bases from J, with 10 bases between. The CDR3 loop spans 16 amino acids. CDR1 MRHNA and CDR2 SNTAGT come from the germline V gene. DNA of the CDR3: TGTGCCAGCAGTGACGGGTGGGCTGCTGGGGCCAACGTCCTGACTTTC. Translating it yields CASSDGWAAGANVLTF.

This chain joins TRBV19 and TRBJ1-5, with D hard to call. Trimming stripped 3 bases from V and 5 bases from J, with 11 bases between. The germline V gene encodes CDR1 LNHDA and CDR2 SQIVND (reference sequence). This CDR3 region has 14 residues. The CDR3 DNA follows: TGTGCCAGTAGTATCCTGGAGATCGATCAGCCCCAGCATTTT. It encodes CASSILEIDQPQHF. The full variable domain, in which reference TRBV19 and TRBJ1-5 provide the parts outside the CDR3, is DGGITQSPKYLFRKEGQNVTLSCEQNLNHDAMYWYRQDPGQGLRLIYYSQIVNDFQKGDIAEGYSVSREKKESFPLTVTSAQKNPTAFYLCASSILEIDQPQHFGDGTRLSIL.

The J gene is TRBJ2-7, the V gene TRBV19, with 7 bases identical to TRBD1. From germline, CDR1 is LNHDA and CDR2 SQIVND (reference sequence). V shed 5 bases, J shed 1 base, and the junction held 5 bases outside the gene matches. The CDR3 sequence is 14 residues long. CDR3 residues: CASSGPTGSYEQYF. The CDR3 region has the DNA TGTGCCAGTAGTGGCCCGACAGGGTCCTACGAGCAGTACTTC.

Points on this clone: This sample also contains other DNA sequences that code for the same CDR3. The V and J genes are TRBV5-1 and TRBJ1-1, with D tentatively TRBD1 (6 bases). V lost 4 bases and J lost 5, with 18 bases in between. The CDR3 length is 15 residues. The germline gives CDR1 SGHRS, CDR2 YFSETQ. CDR3 region: CASSPAGGVGTEAFF. CDR3 DNA sequence: TGCGCCAGCAGCCCGGCGGGGGGCGTAGGGACTGAAGCTTTCTTT.

The chain combines TRBV5-1 with TRBJ1-1, with TRBD1 identical over 7 bases. Germline assignment: CDR1 SGHRS and CDR2 YFSETQ. The CDR3 runs to 17 residues. The junction had 8 bases not matched to a gene; V was cut back by 0 bases and J by 0 bases. The CDR3 spells CASSLATGTSVNTEAFF. CDR3 DNA sequence: TGCGCCAGCAGCTTGGCGACAGGGACCTCCGTGAACACTGAAGCTTTCTTT.

The rearrangement joins TRBV3-1 (or the pseudogene TRBV3-2) to TRBJ2-7; 7 bases match TRBD2. The V gene's germline CDR1 is LGHDT and CDR2 YNNKEL (reference sequence). Losses at the gene ends were 0 bases for V and 6 bases for J; bases not matched to a gene: 5. This CDR3 region has 14 residues. DNA of the CDR3: TGTGCCAGCAGCCAAGATCCTGGCGGGGGCGAGCAGTACTTC. Protein sequence: CASSQDPGGGEQYF.

This chain uses TRBV10-1 with TRBJ2-7; 7 bases are shared with TRBD1. The CDR3 consists of 14 residues. Trimming cost V 8 bases and J 7 bases; bases outside gene matches: 14. Germline CDR1 is WNHNN and CDR2 is SYGVQD (reference sequence). CDR3 sequence (DNA): TGCGCCAGCCCTCGGGACAGTATAGCGTGGGAGCAGTACTTC. As protein: CASPRDSIAWEQYF.

V gene TRBV11-2 combines with J gene TRBJ1-5; 9 nucleotides line up with TRBD1. V trimming: 6 bases; J trimming: 6 bases; junction bases outside the gene matches: 9. The CDR3 has 15 amino acids. The germline gives CDR1 SGHAT, CDR2 FQNNGV. The CDR3: CASSNDRDRAQPQHF. The CDR3 DNA sequence: TGTGCCAGCAGTAATGACCGGGACAGGGCTCAGCCCCAGCATTTT.

J is TRBJ1-4 and V is TRBV5-1; maybe TRBD1 (5 bases). The CDR3 totals 12 residues. Deletions cut 3 bases from V and 11 bases from J, with 11 bases between. The germline gives CDR1 SGHRS, CDR2 YFSETQ. The CDR3 loop reads CASSSEGVKLFF. In DNA form, the CDR3 reads TGCGCCAGCAGCTCGGAAGGGGTGAAACTGTTTTTT.

The chain employs TRBV19 and TRBJ1-6; 8 bases agree with TRBD1. Germline values: CDR1 LNHDA, CDR2 SQIVND (reference sequence). This CDR3 region has 18 residues. With 1 base clipped from V and 7 bases from J, the junction kept 12 bases outside the gene matches. CDR3 sequence (DNA): TGTGCCAGTAGTATAGCGTCGGGCAGGGGGCTCCCCAATTCACCCCTCCACTTT. This gives the protein CASSIASGRGLPNSPLHF.

The chain links TRBV7-9 to TRBJ2-3, with D perhaps matching TRBD2 (5 bases). Germline CDR1 and CDR2: SEHNR and FQNEAQ (reference sequence). The CDR3 has 14 residues. Trimming took off 2 bases at V and 2 bases at J, with 8 bases between the two ends. The CDR3 nucleotides are TGTGCCAGCAGCTTATGGAGGAACACAGATACGCAGTATTTT. Its translation is CASSLWRNTDTQYF.

V is TRBV7-8 and J is TRBJ2-3; D possibly corresponds to TRBD2 (6 bases). The germline gives CDR1 SGHVS, CDR2 FQNEAQ. This CDR3 spans 16 amino acids. V was clipped by 5 bases and J by 6 bases, with 21 bases between them. The CDR3 DNA follows: TGTGCCAGCAGCCCCAGGGATGACGGGGGACCGGATACGCAGTATTTT. Translation: CASSPRDDGGPDTQYF.

CDR3 nucleotides: TGTGCCAGTAGTTTTTTCGGGGGGGCGACCGGGGAGCTGTTTTTT. It translates to CASSFFGGATGELFF. The V call is TRBV19, the J call TRBJ2-2; 8 bases line up with TRBD2. The CDR3 has 15 residues. Per the germline V gene, CDR1 is LNHDA and CDR2 is SQIVND (reference sequence). The V gene end was trimmed by 5 bases and the J gene end by 5 bases; junction bases not matched to a gene: 7.

This clone appeared once. The sample holds other DNA sequences that translate to the same CDR3. The genes are TRBV5-6 and TRBJ1-5; D not resolved. This CDR3 is 12 amino acids long. The germline V and J ends were trimmed by 4 bases and 5 bases, with 7 bases remaining between them. Germline V gives CDR1 SGHDT, CDR2 YYEEEE. CDR3 sequence reads: CASSLGDQPQHF. The CDR3 DNA reads as TGTGCCAGCAGCCTGGGCGATCAGCCCCAGCATTTT.

The CDR3 DNA reads as TGTGCCAGCAGAACCAGGGGGGATCAGCCCCAGCATTTT. It encodes CASRTRGDQPQHF. The chain combines TRBV6-6 with TRBJ1-5, with 7 bases aligning to TRBD1. V dropped 6 bases and J dropped 5; count of bases not matched to a gene: 4. The CDR3 sequence is 13 residues long. Germline V CDR1 and CDR2: MNHNY, SVGAGI (reference sequence).